This T cell receptor (beta chain) was identified in a study of memory CD4+ T cells and cytomegalovirus serostatus. This clone showed up just a few times. The sort gate was single viable CD3+CD4+CD8-CD45RO+ cells for memory CD4+ T cells. Measured with immunoSEQ multiplex PCR; TCRdb has only the in-frame clones, and not every one. Of 50,000 to 65,000 clones listed, 70% to 85% are singletons. Germline V CDR1 and CDR2: SQVTM, ANQGSEA. The V gene lost 5 bases and the J gene lost 0 bases, with 10 bases spanning the gap. The CDR3 extends over 13 amino acids. The TCR was taken from an adult in good health and CMV-seropositive. Sequenced input: memory CD4+ T cells from blood. The rearrangement links TRBV29-1 to TRBJ1-1; D remains unclear. Written as DNA, the CDR3 is TGCAGCGTTTTGGGCTGGCTGAACACTGAAGCTTTCTTT. It translates to CSVLGWLNTEAFF.